The 27 T cell receptor beta chains below all came from one sample that was sequenced in a study of blood T cell repertoires in COVID-19. Only in-frame clones appear in the TCRdb table, and some are missing; sequencing was by immunoSEQ multiplex PCR. The profile shows 160,000 or so clones, roughly 82% of them singletons. The sequenced sample consisted of peripheral blood. All receptors derive from a woman in her 70s with acute or convalescent COVID-19.

The chain couples TRBV24-1 to TRBJ2-4; 7 nucleotides agree with TRBD1. Germline trimming cut 4 bases from V and 4 bases from J; bases unmatched to any gene: 0. The CDR3 is made up of 13 amino acids. CDR1 and CDR2 (germline): KGHDR, SFDVKD. CDR3 in DNA: TGTGCCACCAGTGAACAGGGGAAAAACATTCAGTACTTC. Its translation is CATSEQGKNIQYF.

The rearrangement joins TRBV6-2 or TRBV6-3 to TRBJ1-2, with D tentatively TRBD1 (6 bases). This CDR3 is built from 14 residues. Per germline, CDR1 MNHEY and CDR2 SVGEGT. V shed 2 bases and J shed 8 bases, with 15 bases lying between them. Here the CDR3 DNA reads TGTGCCAGCAGTTACGAAGTGCCAGGGGAAGGCTACACCTTC. Its protein is CASSYEVPGEGYTF.

This chain uses TRBV28 with TRBJ2-3, with TRBD2 matching 12 bases. The CDR3 is 15 residues long. CDR1 is MDHEN, CDR2 SYDVKM, per germline. V lost 5 bases and J lost 1; bases outside the gene matches: 1. Written as DNA, the CDR3 is TGTGCCAGCAGTCGGACTAGCGGGGGCACAGATACGCAGTATTTT. This codes for CASSRTSGGTDTQYF. The full variable domain, in which reference TRBV28 and TRBJ2-3 provide the parts outside the CDR3, is DVKVTQSSRYLVKRTGEKVFLECVQDMDHENMFWYRQDPGLGLRLIYFSYDVKMKEKGDIPEGYSVSREKKERFSLILESASTNQTSMYLCASSRTSGGTDTQYFGPGTRLTVL.

The rearrangement joins TRBV20-1 to TRBJ2-3; 12 nucleotides match TRBD2. Looked up from germline, CDR1 is DFQATT and CDR2 is SNEGSKA (reference sequence). V was pared by 3 bases and J by 5 bases, with 6 bases of the junction left unmatched. The CDR3 has 15 amino acids. CDR3 protein: CSASLAGGRGDTQYF. The CDR3 DNA is TGCAGTGCTAGTCTAGCGGGAGGGCGGGGAGATACGCAGTATTTT.

The chain carries TRBV6-5 and TRBJ1-1; a possible D gene is TRBD1 (5 bases). Trimming cost V 2 bases and J 2 bases, with 12 bases left between them. Looked up from germline, CDR1 is MNHEY and CDR2 is SVGAGI. This CDR3 has 15 amino acids. The CDR3 region is CASSYDRIFNTEAFF. DNA for the CDR3: TGTGCCAGCAGTTACGACAGAATTTTTAACACTGAAGCTTTCTTT.

This chain joins TRBV11-2 and TRBJ2-1; TRBD1 agrees at 7 bases. V lost 5 bases, J lost 0 bases, and 4 bases stayed unmatched. The germline gives CDR1 SGHAT, CDR2 FQNNGV. This CDR3 contains 15 residues. Here the CDR3 DNA reads TGTGCCAGCAGCCCCAACAGGGGCTCCTACAATGAGCAGTTCTTC. Amino acids: CASSPNRGSYNEQFF.

The J gene is TRBJ1-2, the V gene TRBV7-9; a possible D gene is TRBD1 (6 bases). This CDR3 has 14 residues. V dropped 3 bases and J dropped 8 bases, with 16 bases sitting between them. Germline V gene lookup returns CDR1 SEHNR and CDR2 FQNEAQ (reference sequence). The CDR3 DNA follows: TGTGCCAGCAGCTTCCTTACAGGGACCTCCGGCTACACCTTC. This sequence encodes CASSFLTGTSGYTF.

The genes are TRBV18 and TRBJ2-7, with D maybe TRBD1 (6 bases). V lost 3 bases to trimming and J lost 1 base, with 13 bases between them. From germline, CDR1 is KGHSH and CDR2 LQKENI. The length of the CDR3 is 15 residues. As DNA, the CDR3 is TGTGCCAGCTCACCCTCCGGGACAACTTCCTACGAGCAGTACTTC. It is translated as CASSPSGTTSYEQYF.

The chain links TRBV18 to TRBJ1-5, with 7 bases matching TRBD1. The trim removed 3 bases at V and 4 bases at J, leaving 6 bases unmatched. Germline lookup yields CDR1 KGHSH and CDR2 LQKENI. This CDR3 is 15 amino acids long. Here the CDR3 reads CASSPDREVNQPQHF. The CDR3 DNA sequence: TGTGCCAGCTCACCTGACAGGGAGGTAAATCAGCCCCAGCATTTT.

This CDR3 is CSVGRRQGANGYTF. The CDR3 nucleotides are TGCAGCGTTGGGCGGCGACAGGGGGCGAATGGCTACACCTTC. The V and J genes are TRBV29-1 and TRBJ1-2, with 10 bases fitting TRBD1. This CDR3 contains 14 residues. The V gene end was trimmed by 4 bases and the J gene end by 6 bases; junction bases not matched to a gene: 8. Germline values: CDR1 SQVTM, CDR2 ANQGSEA.

The rearrangement joins TRBV14 to TRBJ1-1; D might be TRBD1 (5 bases). The CDR3 is 14 residues long. Germline assignment: CDR1 SGHDN and CDR2 FVKESK. Trimming pared 2 bases from V and 0 bases from J, leaving 7 bases between. The DNA for the CDR3 is TGTGCCAGCAGCCAATTGGGGCTGAACACTGAAGCTTTCTTT. Amino acid sequence: CASSQLGLNTEAFF.

The chain has TRBV2 and TRBJ1-5; D is perhaps TRBD1 (6 bases). The CDR3 runs to 15 residues. Germline V CDR1 and CDR2: SNHLY, FYNNEI. The V and J ends lost 1 base and 7 bases respectively, with 14 bases between them. The CDR3 coding sequence is TGTGCCAGCAGTGAAGGGGCCTCAGGGGTGCAGCCCCAGCATTTT. This sequence encodes CASSEGASGVQPQHF.

The chain combines TRBV19 with TRBJ1-4; D gene ambiguous. V was pared by 0 bases and J by 6 bases, with 11 bases between. The CDR3 has 15 residues. From germline, CDR1 is LNHDA and CDR2 SQIVND (reference sequence). The CDR3 DNA follows: TGTGCCAGTAGTATAGATTGGGGAGCCTATGAAAAACTGTTTTTT. Its translation: CASSIDWGAYEKLFF. The full variable domain, rest sourced from reference TRBV19 and TRBJ1-4, is DGGITQSPKYLFRKEGQNVTLSCEQNLNHDAMYWYRQDPGQGLRLIYYSQIVNDFQKGDIAEGYSVSREKKESFPLTVTSAQKNPTAFYLCASSIDWGAYEKLFFGSGTQLSVL.

This clone came up once. The chain is built from TRBV4-1 and TRBJ1-4, with 11 bases aligning to TRBD1. This CDR3 is 14 amino acids long. Germline V gene data show CDR1 as MGHRA and CDR2 as YSYEKL. Germline trimming cut 3 bases from V and 8 bases from J; bases unmatched to any gene: 2. CDR3 in DNA: TGCGCCAGCAGCCACCGGGACAGGGGGGAAAAACTGTTTTTT. It translates to CASSHRDRGEKLFF.

The CDR3 DNA follows: TGTGCCAGCAGCTTAGACGGGGGGGGAAGCACAGATACGCAGTATTTT. Translating it yields CASSLDGGGSTDTQYF. The rearrangement links TRBV7-2 to TRBJ2-3, with TRBD2 identical over 8 bases. CDR1 and CDR2 (germline): SGHTA, FQGNSA. The CDR3 totals 16 residues. V was clipped by 1 base and J by 0 bases; unmatched bases: 3. Based on the CDR3 plus reference TRBV7-2 and TRBJ2-3, the full variable domain is GAGVSQSPSNKVTEKGKDVELRCDPISGHTALYWYRQSLGQGLEFLIYFQGNSAPDKSGLPSDRFSAERTGGSVSTLTIQRTQQEDSAVYLCASSLDGGGSTDTQYFGPGTRLTVL.

This clone was picked up a small number of times. This sequence joins TRBV5-4 and TRBJ1-2; tentatively, D is TRBD1 (5 bases). The CDR3 is 13 residues long. Trimming removed 0 bases at V and 7 bases at J, with 10 bases between. The germline V gene has CDR1 SGHNT and CDR2 YYREEE (reference sequence). In nucleotides, the CDR3 is TGTGCCAGCAGCTTGGGACAGTTGCGTGGCTACACCTTC. It is translated as CASSLGQLRGYTF.

This clone was seen a few times. The chain couples TRBV5-4 to TRBJ2-7; TRBD1 is a possible D gene (5 bases). The CDR3 is made up of 12 amino acids. The germline CDR1 and CDR2 sequences are SGHNT and YYREEE (reference sequence). Trimming removed 0 bases from V and 4 bases from J, with 5 bases in between. The chain's CDR3 is CASSLEGYEQYF. The CDR3 DNA is TGTGCCAGCAGCTTGGAGGGGTACGAGCAGTACTTC.

Concerning this clone: Different DNA sequences within this sample yield the same CDR3. The gene calls are TRBV5-1 and TRBJ1-3; D uncertain. Germline CDR1 reads SGHRS; CDR2 reads YFSETQ. The CDR3 is 14 residues long. The V gene lost 0 bases and the J gene lost 3 bases, with 7 bases spanning the gap. CDR3 residues: CASSLAGVGNTIYF. CDR3 sequence (DNA): TGCGCCAGCAGCTTGGCCGGTGTTGGAAACACCATATATTTT.

The genes are TRBV4-2 and TRBJ2-3; D remains unclear. V was clipped by 1 base and J by 0 bases, with 14 bases between them. CDR3 length: 17 amino acids. The V gene's germline CDR1 is LGHNA and CDR2 YNFKEQ. The CDR3: CASSQVFQSVSTDTQYF. The CDR3 nucleotides are TGTGCCAGCAGCCAAGTCTTTCAAAGCGTTAGCACAGATACGCAGTATTTT.

This chain connects TRBV5-8 to TRBJ2-3; a weak D match, TRBD1 (6 bases). In germline, CDR1 is SGHTS, CDR2 YDEGEE. CDR3 length: 15 amino acids. V was trimmed by 7 bases and J by 0 bases, leaving 15 bases between them. This CDR3 reads CASLMTGVSTDTQYF. For the CDR3, the DNA is TGTGCCAGCCTAATGACAGGCGTGAGCACAGATACGCAGTATTTT. The variable domain in full, completed from reference TRBV5-8 and TRBJ2-3, reads EAGVTQSPTHLIKTRGQQATLRCSPISGHTSVYWYQQALGLGLQFLLWYDEGEERNRGNFPPRFSGRQFPNYSSELNVNALELEDSALYLCASLMTGVSTDTQYFGPGTRLTVL.

The V and J genes are TRBV6-5 and TRBJ1-5; D unclear. This CDR3 comprises 12 residues. Germline V gene data show CDR1 as MNHEY and CDR2 as SVGAGI. V lost 6 bases, J lost 9 bases, and 12 bases lay in between. For the CDR3, the DNA is TGTGCCAGCAGGATGAACCCGGGGCCCCAGCATTTT. Its protein is CASRMNPGPQHF.

This clone has just a few counts. The V call is TRBV11-3, the J call TRBJ1-2; tentative D call: TRBD1 (6 bases). Trimming cost V 5 bases and J 3 bases, with 22 bases left between them. This CDR3 comprises 17 residues. Germline V CDR1 and CDR2: SGHNT, YENEEA. CDR3 protein: CASSPIIHLQGYYGYTF. CDR3 in DNA: TGTGCCAGCAGCCCCATAATCCACCTACAGGGATACTATGGCTACACCTTC.

This clone was seen only once. This sequence joins TRBV18 and TRBJ2-3; D is unclear. Trimming left V 6 bases short and J 4 bases short, with 20 bases between. Germline V gene data show CDR1 as KGHSH and CDR2 as LQKENI. The CDR3 extends over 16 amino acids. The CDR3 spells CASSPPGTAIPDTQYF. CDR3 DNA sequence: TGTGCCAGCTCCCCCCCAGGTACCGCGATCCCAGATACGCAGTATTTT.

V and J are TRBV4-1 and TRBJ2-1; D perhaps matches TRBD1 (6 bases). The CDR3 extends over 16 amino acids. The ends were cut back, 0 bases at V and 8 bases at J, with 17 bases in the middle. Germline CDR1 MGHRA, CDR2 YSYEKL. The DNA for the CDR3 is TGCGCCAGCAGCCAAGAGGAGGAAGACAGGTTTTATGAGCAGTTCTTC. Translating gives CASSQEEEDRFYEQFF.

This chain uses TRBV3-1 (or the pseudogene TRBV3-2) with TRBJ1-4; possibly TRBD1 for D (5 bases). The CDR3 is 14 amino acids. CDR1 LGHDT and CDR2 YNNKEL come from the germline V gene (reference sequence). Between the trimmed V and J ends, which lost 4 bases and 8 bases, there was a span of 14 bases. The CDR3 sequence: CASSPWGEEEKLFF. The CDR3, as DNA: TGTGCCAGCAGCCCATGGGGGGAGGAGGAAAAACTGTTTTTT.

The rearrangement links TRBV5-1 to TRBJ1-1, with D possibly matching TRBD1 (6 bases). The CDR3 sequence is 16 residues long. Germline-derived CDR1 and CDR2 are SGHRS and YFSETQ. With 6 bases removed from V and 2 bases from J, the gap between germline ends came to 20 bases. Here the CDR3 reads CASMYSTGRANTEAFF. CDR3 sequence (DNA): TGCGCCAGCATGTACAGTACAGGGCGTGCAAACACTGAAGCTTTCTTT.

The V gene is TRBV3-1 (or the pseudogene TRBV3-2), the J gene TRBJ1-2; 9 positions match TRBD1. CDR1 is LGHDT and CDR2 is YNNKEL in the germline V gene (reference sequence). The CDR3 has 14 amino acids. V shed 3 bases and J 7 bases; nucleotides not matched to a gene: 6. The CDR3 is CASSQDRGRGGYTF. CDR3 coding DNA: TGTGCCAGCAGCCAGGACAGGGGAAGGGGTGGCTACACCTTC.